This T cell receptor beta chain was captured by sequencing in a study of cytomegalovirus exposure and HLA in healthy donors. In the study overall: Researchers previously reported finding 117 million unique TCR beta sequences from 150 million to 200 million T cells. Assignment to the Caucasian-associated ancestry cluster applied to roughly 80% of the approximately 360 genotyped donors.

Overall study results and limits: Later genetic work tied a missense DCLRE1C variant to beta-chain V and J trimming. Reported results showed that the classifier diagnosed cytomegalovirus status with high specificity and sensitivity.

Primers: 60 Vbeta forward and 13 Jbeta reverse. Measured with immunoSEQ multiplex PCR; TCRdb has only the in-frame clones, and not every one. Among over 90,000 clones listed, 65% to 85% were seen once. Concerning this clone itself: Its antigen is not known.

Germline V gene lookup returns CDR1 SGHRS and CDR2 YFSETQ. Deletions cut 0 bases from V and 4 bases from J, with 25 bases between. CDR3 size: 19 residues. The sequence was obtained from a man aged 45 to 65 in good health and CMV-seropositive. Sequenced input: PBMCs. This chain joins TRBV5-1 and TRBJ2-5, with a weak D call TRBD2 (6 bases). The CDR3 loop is CASSLAPPRLVGRPETQYF. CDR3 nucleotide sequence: TGCGCCAGCAGCTTGGCCCCGCCTCGACTAGTAGGTCGTCCAGAGACCCAGTACTTC. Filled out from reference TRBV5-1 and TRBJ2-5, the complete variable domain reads KAGVTQTPRYLIKTRGQQVTLSCSPISGHRSVSWYQQTPGQGLQFLFEYFSETQRNKGNFPGRFSGRQFSNSRSEMNVSTLELGDSALYLCASSLAPPRLVGRPETQYFGPGTRLLVL.